This entry features one TCR beta chain sequence. The entry originates in a study of blood T cell repertoires in COVID-19. Looking at the study overall: Collection of acute and convalescent COVID-19 samples took place in the United States, Italy and Spain. Sample material is recorded as cDNA or gDNA derived from T cells, B-cell-depleted T cells, or PBMCs.

Germline V gene data show CDR1 as SGHNT and CDR2 as YYREEE (reference sequence). The CDR3 is 15 residues long. Trimming removed 2 bases at V and 0 bases at J, with 9 bases between. Per the authors' pipeline: The authors estimated nucleated cell counts from reference gene primer amplification. Produced via immunoSEQ multiplex PCR; TCRdb's table is partial and in-frame only. V, J and clone size derive from that table, while D and trimming were established from the DNA sequence. The table has around 300,000 clones, over 75% seen once. V usage is TRBV5-4 and J usage is TRBJ2-1, with D perhaps matching TRBD2 (6 bases). Sequencing used peripheral blood. This receptor was obtained from a human donor in a cohort sampled during active COVID-19. The CDR3 DNA reads TGTGCCAGCAGCTTAGGGACTCACTCCTACAATGAGCAGTTCTTC. Its translation is CASSLGTHSYNEQFF.